The rows below give T cell receptor beta chains drawn from one sample of a study of blood T cell repertoires in COVID-19. Assay: immunoSEQ multiplex PCR; the TCRdb copy retains only in-frame clones and omits some. This table holds about 340,000 clones, about 90% found once. Sequencing was performed on peripheral blood. The receptors originated from a woman between 45 and 65 years old with COVID-19, enrolled during active disease. Each CDR3 is given with its conserved first and last residue. D genes are given only for firm matches. Only some rows state a clone size, as once, few, many or a class for expanded clones.

J gene | clone size | D gene | V gene | CDR3 protein | CDR3 DNA
TRBJ1-2 | . | TRBD1 | TRBV6-5 | CASSYSPGTGLGGYTF | TGTGCCAGCAGTTATAGTCCCGGGACAGGGCTAGGCGGCTACACCTTC
TRBJ2-3 | . | . | TRBV7-3 | CASSLGLLGRNTDTQYF | TGTGCCAGCAGCTTAGGCCTCCTGGGGCGGAACACAGATACGCAGTATTTT
TRBJ1-6 | . | TRBD1 | TRBV30 | CAWATGGREPLHF | TGTGCCTGGGCTACAGGGGGCAGGGAACCCCTCCACTTT
TRBJ1-4 | . | . | TRBV4-3 | CASSQDEVAYATNEKLFF | TGCGCCAGCAGCCAAGATGAGGTGGCTTATGCAACTAATGAAAAACTGTTTTTT
TRBJ2-7 | . | TRBD2 | TRBV3-1/TRBV3-2 | CASSQDRKAVGGGSYEQYF | TGTGCCAGCAGCCAAGATAGGAAGGCGGTCGGGGGGGGCTCCTACGAGCAGTACTTC
TRBJ2-1 | . | TRBD1 | TRBV5-1 | CASSIRGQYYNEQFF | TGCGCCAGCAGTATTCGGGGACAGTATTACAATGAGCAGTTCTTC
TRBJ2-2 | . | . | TRBV9 | CASSVLGAGGTGELFF | TGTGCCAGCAGCGTATTGGGGGCGGGTGGCACCGGGGAGCTGTTTTTT
TRBJ2-7 | few | . | TRBV29-1 | CSVGTSYEQYF | TGCAGCGTTGGAACTTCCTACGAGCAGTACTTC
TRBJ1-1 | . | . | TRBV5-1 | CASSTGRGASEAFF | TGCGCCAGCAGCACGGGTCGGGGGGCTTCTGAAGCTTTCTTT
TRBJ2-3 | . | . | TRBV30 | CAWSPSLDTQYF | TGTGCCTGGAGTCCGTCTTTAGATACGCAGTATTTT
TRBJ2-1 | . | . | TRBV27 | CASSFNRVNEQFF | TGTGCCAGCAGTTTCAACAGGGTTAATGAGCAGTTCTTC
TRBJ2-2 | . | . | TRBV19 | CASSIGSTGELFF | TGTGCCAGTAGTATTGGGAGCACCGGGGAGCTGTTTTTT
TRBJ2-3 | . | TRBD2 | TRBV4-1 | CASSQGGAGGGTDTQYF | TGCGCCAGCAGCCAAGGGGGCGCGGGGGGTGGCACAGATACGCAGTATTTT
TRBJ1-3 | once | . | TRBV30 | CASRFPGVRDTIYF | TGTGCCTCCCGTTTTCCAGGGGTTAGGGACACCATATATTTT
TRBJ2-1 | few | . | TRBV4-2 | CASSQDEWGSTNEQFF | TGTGCCAGCAGCCAAGATGAGTGGGGCAGTACGAATGAGCAGTTCTTC
TRBJ1-5 | . | . | TRBV25-1 | CASSEGQNQPQHF | TGTGCCAGCAGTGAAGGCCAGAATCAGCCCCAGCATTTT
TRBJ2-1 | once | . | TRBV5-1 | CASSLAWQGNEQFF | TGCGCCAGCAGCTTGGCCTGGCAGGGCAATGAGCAGTTCTTC
TRBJ2-3 | . | . | TRBV7-8 | CASSLDSLRRITDTQYF | TGTGCCAGCAGCTTAGATTCCCTTCGGCGGATAACAGATACGCAGTATTTT
TRBJ2-7 | . | TRBD2 | TRBV11-3 | CASSVESGTEQYF | TGTGCCAGCAGCGTTGAAAGCGGGACCGAGCAGTACTTC
TRBJ2-2 | . | TRBD2 | TRBV7-9 | CASSQGTSGMTGELFF | TGTGCCAGCAGCCAAGGGACTAGCGGGATGACCGGGGAGCTGTTTTTT